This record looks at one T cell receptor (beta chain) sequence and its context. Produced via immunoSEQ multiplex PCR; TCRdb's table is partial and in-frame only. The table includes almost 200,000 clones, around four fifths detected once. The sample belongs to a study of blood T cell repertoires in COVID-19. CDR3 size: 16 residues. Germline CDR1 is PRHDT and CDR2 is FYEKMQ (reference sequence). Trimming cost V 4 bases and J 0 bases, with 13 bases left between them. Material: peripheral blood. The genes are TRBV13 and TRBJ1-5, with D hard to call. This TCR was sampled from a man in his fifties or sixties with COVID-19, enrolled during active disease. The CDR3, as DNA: TGTGCCAGCAGCTCCATCGGTGTTGGTAGCAATCAGCCCCAGCATTTT. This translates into CASSSIGVGSNQPQHF.